This passage covers 17 T cell receptor beta chains from one sample sequenced in a study of blood T cell repertoires in COVID-19. TCRdb's table, derived via immunoSEQ multiplex PCR, lists solely in-frame clones and lacks some. The sample yields under 300,000 clones, around 90% seen once. The material sequenced was peripheral blood. The receptors were gathered from a man younger than 45 with COVID-19, enrolled during active disease.

The rearrangement joins TRBV3-1 (or the pseudogene TRBV3-2) to TRBJ1-1; D remains unclear. This CDR3 comprises 12 residues. Trimming shortened V by 5 bases and J by 4 bases, and 8 bases separated the two germline ends. Germline V CDR1 and CDR2: LGHDT, YNNKEL (reference sequence). The CDR3 loop is CASSAGSTEAFF. In nucleotides, the CDR3 is TGTGCCAGCAGCGCCGGGAGCACTGAAGCTTTCTTT.

This clone appeared a single time. The chain carries TRBV7-2 and TRBJ2-7, with TRBD1 matching over 7 bases. The CDR3 is made up of 15 amino acids. Losses at the gene ends were 5 bases for V and 0 bases for J; bases not matched to a gene: 7. Per germline, CDR1 SGHTA and CDR2 FQGNSA. This CDR3 is CASSRGQLSSYEQYF. The CDR3 DNA is TGTGCCAGCAGCCGGGGACAGCTAAGCTCCTACGAGCAGTACTTC.

The chain is built from TRBV7-2 and TRBJ1-3; D gene ambiguous. V was trimmed by 3 bases and J by 4 bases, leaving 4 bases between them. Germline V CDR1 and CDR2: SGHTA, FQGNSA. The CDR3 has 12 amino acids. The CDR3 nucleotides are TGTGCCAGCAGCTTTCAGGGAAACACCATATATTTT. Residues: CASSFQGNTIYF.

This chain joins TRBV6-5 and TRBJ1-5; D is possibly TRBD1 (6 bases). Between the trimmed V and J ends, which lost 6 bases and 7 bases, there was a span of 13 bases. CDR3 length: 13 residues. CDR1 MNHEY and CDR2 SVGAGI come from the germline V gene. CDR3 protein: CASSLQGKQPQHF. DNA of the CDR3: TGTGCCAGCAGCCTACAGGGAAAGCAGCCCCAGCATTTT.

The chain couples TRBV10-3 to TRBJ1-2; D unresolved. CDR1 is ENHRY, CDR2 SYGVKD, per germline. This CDR3 is 14 amino acids long. V gave up 6 bases and J gave up 8 bases, with 19 bases separating them. The chain's CDR3 is CAISPSLRGEGYTF. CDR3 nucleotide sequence: TGTGCCATCAGCCCCTCGTTAAGAGGAGAAGGCTACACCTTC.

The chain uses TRBV15 and TRBJ2-3; 10 bases are a match to TRBD2. The CDR3 length is 15 residues. The junction had 5 bases not matched to a gene; V was cut back by 6 bases and J by 2 bases. Germline lookup yields CDR1 LNHNV and CDR2 YYDKDF (reference sequence). The CDR3 region has the DNA TGTGCCACCAGTTTACTAGCGGGACCCACAGATACGCAGTATTTT. This codes for CATSLLAGPTDTQYF. The full variable domain, in which reference TRBV15 and TRBJ2-3 provide the parts outside the CDR3, is DAMVIQNPRYQVTQFGKPVTLSCSQTLNHNVMYWYQQKSSQAPKLLFHYYDKDFNNEADTPDNFQSRRPNTSFCFLDIRSPGLGDTAMYLCATSLLAGPTDTQYFGPGTRLTVL.

This rearrangement joins TRBV6-5 to TRBJ1-3; TRBD1 matches 7 bases. The trim removed 6 bases at V and 2 bases at J, leaving 4 bases unmatched. Germline CDR1 MNHEY, CDR2 SVGAGI. The CDR3 contains 14 residues. CDR3 in amino acids: CASRTGDPGNTIYF. CDR3 nucleotide sequence: TGTGCCAGCAGAACAGGGGATCCTGGAAACACCATATATTTT.

The chain recombines TRBV7-3 with TRBJ2-1; 12 bases align to TRBD2. The junction had 14 bases not matched to a gene; V was cut back by 5 bases and J by 0 bases. This CDR3 has 20 residues. CDR1 is SGHTA, CDR2 FQGTGA, per germline. The CDR3 DNA follows: TGTGCCAGCAGCCCCCCGGGACTAGCGGGTTTACCATCCTCCTACAATGAGCAGTTCTTC. Encoded protein: CASSPPGLAGLPSSYNEQFF.

This chain links TRBV14 with TRBJ2-5; 10 positions match TRBD2. The CDR3 extends over 16 amino acids. Looked up from germline, CDR1 is SGHDN and CDR2 is FVKESK. V was clipped by 4 bases and J by 7 bases; unmatched bases: 12. CDR3 loop: CASSPPGLAAGGTQYF. In DNA, the CDR3 is TGTGCCAGCAGCCCGCCCGGACTAGCGGCCGGGGGGACCCAGTACTTC.

The genes are TRBV24-1 and TRBJ2-2; 11 positions match TRBD1. With V trimmed by 3 bases and J by 4 bases, 9 bases remained unmatched. Germline values: CDR1 KGHDR, CDR2 SFDVKD. This CDR3 is built from 18 residues. The CDR3 coding sequence is TGTGCCACCAGTGATCCCAGGGGGGACAGGGGGACCACCGGGGAGCTGTTTTTT. This sequence encodes CATSDPRGDRGTTGELFF.

The rearrangement links TRBV5-4 to TRBJ1-3, with D tentatively TRBD1 (6 bases). Germline V gene data show CDR1 as SGHNT and CDR2 as YYREEE (reference sequence). V was shortened by 4 bases and J by 6 bases, with 23 bases between the two germline ends. This CDR3 has 17 amino acids. CDR3 nucleotide sequence: TGTGCCAGCAGCGCGGACGGTCTGTGGGGGCGAGAAAACACCATATATTTT. Its translation is CASSADGLWGRENTIYF. Full variable domain (missing parts from reference TRBV5-4 and TRBJ1-3): ETGVTQSPTHLIKTRGQQVTLRCSSQSGHNTVSWYQQALGQGPQFIFQYYREEENGRGNFPPRFSGLQFPNYSSELNVNALELDDSALYLCASSADGLWGRENTIYFGEGSWLTVV.

The sample holds one count of this clone. The chain employs TRBV24-1 and TRBJ2-7, with D maybe TRBD2 (6 bases). In germline, CDR1 is KGHDR, CDR2 SFDVKD. V was clipped by 2 bases and J by 3 bases, with 16 bases between them. The CDR3 runs 16 residues. The CDR3 bases are TGTGCCACCAGTGATTCGGGGGTCGAATCGAGCTACGAGCAGTACTTC. It encodes CATSDSGVESSYEQYF.

The chain employs TRBV11-2 and TRBJ2-7; TRBD1 agrees at 8 bases. The V and J ends lost 6 bases and 2 bases, in that order; junction bases with no gene match: 9. The CDR3 loop spans 15 amino acids. The germline V gene encodes CDR1 SGHAT and CDR2 FQNNGV. CDR3 protein: CASRPTGTGAYEQYF. As DNA, the CDR3 is TGTGCCAGCAGGCCGACCGGGACAGGAGCCTACGAGCAGTACTTC.

The chain has TRBV29-1 and TRBJ1-4, with 7 bases lining up with TRBD1. V shed 4 bases and J 7 bases; nucleotides not matched to a gene: 6. CDR1 and CDR2 (germline): SQVTM, ANQGSEA. The CDR3 loop spans 13 amino acids. Written as DNA, the CDR3 is TGCAGCGTTGTAAGGGGGCGGGGTGAAAAACTGTTTTTT. It codes for CSVVRGRGEKLFF.

The chain couples TRBV5-3 to TRBJ1-2; a weak D match, TRBD1 (5 bases). TRBV5-3 is identified as an open reading frame with a role that is uncertain. CDR3 length: 17 amino acids. V lost 4 bases and J lost 5, with 24 bases in between. CDR3 sequence (DNA): TGTGCCAGAAGCCCATTGCGTAAGGAGGGGAGGACGTATGGCTACACCTTC. The encoded protein is CARSPLRKEGRTYGYTF.

The chain combines TRBV9 with TRBJ1-1; TRBD1 matches at 8 bases. V lost 4 bases and J lost 2; bases outside the gene matches: 7. In germline, CDR1 is SGDLS, CDR2 YYNGEE. The length of the CDR3 is 15 residues. The CDR3 DNA reads TGTGCCAGCAGCCCTAGGACAGGGCAAAACACTGAAGCTTTCTTT. This translates into CASSPRTGQNTEAFF.

CDR3 nucleotides: TGTGCCAGCAGCCTGAGGACAGGTTCGCAGTATTTT. Its protein product is CASSLRTGSQYF. The rearrangement joins TRBV6-2 or TRBV6-3 to TRBJ2-3; TRBD1 agrees at 7 bases. This CDR3 has 12 amino acids. CDR1 is MNHEY, CDR2 SVGEGT, per germline. The junction had 7 bases not matched to a gene; V was cut back by 6 bases and J by 10 bases.